A single sample is the source of the 27 T cell receptor beta chains below, sequenced in a study of OX40 agonist ivuxolimab in advanced cancers. Only in-frame clones appear in the TCRdb table, and some are missing; sequencing was by immunoSEQ multiplex PCR. The sample has tens of thousands of clones; less than 80% are singletons. The sequenced sample was CD4+ or CD8+ T cells sorted from blood, obtained in a trial of the OX40 agonist ivuxolimab. The receptors shown here come from an adult with an advanced solid tumor such as melanoma, head and neck, liver or kidney cancer.

The CDR3 is CASSQAGHETQYF. CDR3 sequence (DNA): TGCGCCAGCAGCCAAGCGGGGCACGAGACCCAGTACTTC. The V call is TRBV4-1, the J call TRBJ2-5; possibly TRBD1 or TRBD2 for D (5 bases each). Germline lookup yields CDR1 MGHRA and CDR2 YSYEKL. The CDR3 is 13 residues long. V was shortened by 1 base and J by 5 bases, with 8 bases between the two germline ends.

This chain uses TRBV6-1 with TRBJ2-1, with 13 bases fitting TRBD2. The CDR3 contains 17 residues. Germline lookup yields CDR1 MNHNS and CDR2 SASEGT. The J segment lost 2 bases and the V segment lost 2 bases, leaving 3 bases of the junction unmatched. The CDR3 sequence is CASSEFGTSGAYNEQFF. Here the CDR3 DNA reads TGTGCCAGCAGTGAATTCGGGACTAGCGGGGCCTACAATGAGCAGTTCTTC.

The chain is built from TRBV7-9 and TRBJ2-1; 10 bases line up with TRBD2. This CDR3 is built from 15 residues. The V segment lost 5 bases and the J segment 4 bases; nucleotides outside the gene matches: 5. The germline gives CDR1 SEHNR, CDR2 FQNEAQ (reference sequence). CDR3 in amino acids: CASSRASGGYNEQFF. DNA for the CDR3: TGTGCCAGCAGCCGAGCTAGCGGGGGTTACAATGAGCAGTTCTTC.

The chain carries TRBV19 and TRBJ1-5; 7 positions agree with TRBD1. Germline loops: CDR1 LNHDA, CDR2 SQIVND (reference sequence). Losses at the gene ends were 5 bases for V and 10 bases for J; bases not matched to a gene: 11. This CDR3 spans 14 amino acids. In DNA, the CDR3 is TGTGCCAGTAGTCCCCACAGGGGCGTGGGACCCCAGCATTTT. Translating gives CASSPHRGVGPQHF.

This chain joins TRBV30 and TRBJ2-7; TRBD1 might be the D (5 bases). There are 12 residues in the CDR3. CDR1 and CDR2 (germline): GTSNPN, SVGIG (reference sequence). The germline V and J ends were trimmed by 7 bases and 1 base, with 11 bases remaining between them. CDR3 amino acids: CAYSRDSYEQYF. CDR3 in DNA: TGTGCCTACAGCAGGGATTCCTACGAGCAGTACTTC.

The chain has TRBV9 and TRBJ1-3, with D maybe TRBD1 (6 bases). The CDR3 length is 16 residues. CDR1 and CDR2 from the germline V gene are SGDLS and YYNGEE. Trimming stripped 2 bases from V and 2 bases from J, with 14 bases between. The CDR3 nucleotides read TGTGCCAGCAGCGTTACAGGGCTCGACGCTGGAAACACCATATATTTT. The encoded protein is CASSVTGLDAGNTIYF.

The rearrangement uses TRBV6-1 and TRBJ2-5, with D perhaps matching TRBD1 (6 bases). The DNA end is more similar to TRBJ2-7, so the J call may be wrong. Germline CDR1 and CDR2: MNHNS and SASEGT. The length of the CDR3 is 14 residues. CDR3: CASSPGQVLYEQYF. In DNA, the CDR3 is TGTGCCAGCAGCCCGGGACAAGTTCTCTACGAGCAGTACTTC.

This clone was detected only a few times. V and J are TRBV10-1 and TRBJ2-1, with 9 bases lining up with TRBD2. CDR3 length: 14 amino acids. J was trimmed by 8 bases and V by 0 bases; bases with no gene match: 2. Germline V lookup: CDR1 WNHNN, CDR2 SYGVQD (reference sequence). The CDR3, as DNA: TGCGCCAGCAGTGAGTCGGGACTAGCCTATGAGCAGTTCTTC. It translates to CASSESGLAYEQFF.

The gene calls are TRBV4-1 and TRBJ2-3, with 8 nucleotides matching TRBD1. J gave up 2 bases and V 4 bases, and 8 bases lay outside the gene matches. The length of the CDR3 is 16 residues. In germline, CDR1 is MGHRA, CDR2 YSYEKL. The CDR3, as DNA: TGCGCCAGCAGCCCCATGGACAGGGTTAACACAGATACGCAGTATTTT. This codes for CASSPMDRVNTDTQYF.

The V and J genes are TRBV2 and TRBJ2-2; TRBD2 agrees at 10 bases. V lost 7 bases and J lost 0; bases outside the gene matches: 2. Germline V gene sequence: CDR1 SNHLY, CDR2 FYNNEI. The CDR3 is made up of 15 amino acids. CDR3 region: CASIGLAANTGELFF. CDR3 nucleotide sequence: TGTGCCAGCATCGGACTAGCGGCGAACACCGGGGAGCTGTTTTTT.

This rearrangement joins TRBV19 to TRBJ1-2; D remains ambiguous. V lost 10 bases to trimming and J lost 8 bases, with 17 bases between them. The CDR3 has 12 residues. Germline V gene sequence: CDR1 LNHDA, CDR2 SQIVND (reference sequence). The CDR3, as DNA: TGTGCCACCTTAGGACCCGTGATGGGCTACACCTTC. This gives the protein CATLGPVMGYTF.

By sample share, this clone is medium-sized (0.01 to 0.1%). This sequence joins TRBV19 and TRBJ1-5, with D possibly matching TRBD1 (5 bases). With 3 bases removed from V and 0 bases from J, the gap between germline ends came to 18 bases. This CDR3 region has 18 residues. Germline V gene lookup returns CDR1 LNHDA and CDR2 SQIVND (reference sequence). In DNA, the CDR3 is TGTGCCAGTAGTATGGACCCAATTCAGGGTTATAGCAATCAGCCCCAGCATTTT. It codes for CASSMDPIQGYSNQPQHF.

The rearrangement joins TRBV5-1 to TRBJ2-5; a weak D match, TRBD2 (6 bases). The end of the DNA aligns better with TRBJ2-7, so the J call may be wrong. Germline V gives CDR1 SGHRS, CDR2 YFSETQ. CDR3 size: 14 residues. DNA of the CDR3: TGCGCCAGCAGCTTGCTTGGGGGGACCTACGAGCAGTACTTC. It encodes CASSLLGGTYEQYF.

The chain links TRBV9 to TRBJ2-2; 12 nucleotides line up with TRBD2. The CDR3 is 15 residues long. Germline V gives CDR1 SGDLS, CDR2 YYNGEE. V lost 3 bases and J lost 6; bases outside the gene matches: 3. CDR3 loop: CASSGRLAGAGELFF. The DNA for the CDR3 is TGTGCCAGCAGCGGACGACTAGCGGGAGCCGGGGAGCTGTTTTTT. The entire variable domain, with the rest obtained from reference TRBV9 and TRBJ2-2, is as follows: DSGVTQTPKHLITATGQRVTLRCSPRSGDLSVYWYQQSLDQGLQFLIQYYNGEERAKGNILERFSAQQFPDLHSELNLSSLELGDSALYFCASSGRLAGAGELFFGEGSRLTVL.

The genes are TRBV4-1 and TRBJ2-4; a possible D gene is TRBD2 (6 bases). Between the trimmed V and J ends, which lost 0 bases and 7 bases, there was a span of 13 bases. The CDR3 sequence is 15 residues long. CDR1 MGHRA and CDR2 YSYEKL come from the germline V gene. In DNA form, the CDR3 reads TGCGCCAGCAGCCAAGAGTGGCAGGGACTGAACATTCAGTACTTC. This gives the protein CASSQEWQGLNIQYF.

This clone was detected only a few times. V usage is TRBV10-3 and J usage is TRBJ1-6; a weak D match, TRBD1 (6 bases). The CDR3 runs to 13 residues. Germline V CDR1 and CDR2: ENHRY, SYGVKD. V was cut by 6 bases and J by 5 bases, with 8 bases left in between. The CDR3: CAIRRTDNSPLHF. In DNA form, the CDR3 reads TGTGCCATCAGAAGGACAGATAATTCACCCCTCCACTTT.

This chain links TRBV18 with TRBJ1-6, with D maybe TRBD1 (5 bases). This CDR3 is built from 15 residues. V lost 2 bases to trimming and J lost 9 bases, with 14 bases between them. The germline gives CDR1 KGHSH, CDR2 LQKENI. CDR3 DNA sequence: TGTGCCAGCTCACCAGGGGCGCTCGGCGGTTCACCCCTCCACTTT. Protein: CASSPGALGGSPLHF. Full variable domain (missing parts from reference TRBV18 and TRBJ1-6): NAGVMQNPRHLVRRRGQEARLRCSPMKGHSHVYWYRQLPEEGLKFMVYLQKENIIDESGMPKERFSAEFPKEGPSILRIQQVVRGDSAAYFCASSPGALGGSPLHFGNGTRLTVT.

CDR3 loop: CASSEEGSHTEAFF. The CDR3 DNA reads as TGTGCCAGCAGTGAAGAGGGGTCACACACTGAAGCTTTCTTT. This chain links TRBV6-1 with TRBJ1-1; the D gene is possibly TRBD1 (5 bases). CDR3 length equals 14 residues. With 1 base removed from V and 3 bases from J, the gap between germline ends came to 9 bases. The germline V gene has CDR1 MNHNS and CDR2 SASEGT.

The chain uses TRBV5-4 and TRBJ2-5; D is uncertain. The germline gives CDR1 SGHNT, CDR2 YYREEE (reference sequence). This CDR3 has 12 residues. V lost 2 bases and J lost 2, with 4 bases in between. The CDR3, as DNA: TGTGCCAGCAGCTTAGCTCAAGAGACCCAGTACTTC. As protein: CASSLAQETQYF.

This clone has only one observation. The chain couples TRBV7-2 to TRBJ2-3, with TRBD2 matching 13 bases. The CDR3 spans 16 residues. The germline V gene encodes CDR1 SGHTA and CDR2 FQGNSA. V was clipped by 4 bases and J by 5 bases; unmatched bases: 6. Here the CDR3 reads CASSSGLAGAKDTQYF. The CDR3 region has the DNA TGTGCCAGCAGCTCCGGACTAGCGGGAGCAAAAGATACGCAGTATTTT.

This chain's CDR3 is CAGPGGNIQYF. The CDR3 coding sequence is TGTGCCGGCCCAGGGGGAAACATTCAGTACTTC. The chain carries TRBV21-1 and TRBJ2-4; the table calls TRBD1, which could not be checked here. TRBV21-1 is a listed pseudogene. The CDR3 loop spans 11 amino acids.

This sequence joins TRBV2 and TRBJ1-2; D gene uncertain. The CDR3 is 15 residues long. Trimming cost V 0 bases and J 9 bases, with 17 bases left between them. Germline lookup yields CDR1 SNHLY and CDR2 FYNNEI. The CDR3 coding sequence is TGTGCCAGCAGTGAAGCGCGTAGCAACAGTATGCGCTACACCTTC. Encoded protein: CASSEARSNSMRYTF.

This clone was detected a few times. CDR3 coding DNA: TGTGCCAGCAGTGAAGGAGGGGATTATTCACCCCTCCACTTT. Amino acid sequence: CASSEGGDYSPLHF. The gene calls are TRBV6-1 and TRBJ1-6; maybe TRBD1 (5 bases). Germline-derived CDR1 and CDR2 are MNHNS and SASEGT. CDR3 size: 14 residues. V was shortened by 1 base and J by 8 bases, with 9 bases between the two germline ends.

DNA of the CDR3: TGTGCCAGCAGTTTCGCCCCGGGGGCAGGGGCAACTAATGAAAAACTGTTTTTT. As protein: CASSFAPGAGATNEKLFF. The V call is TRBV27, the J call TRBJ1-4, with D possibly TRBD1 on 6 matching bases. The germline gives CDR1 MNHEY, CDR2 SMNVEV (reference sequence). V lost 3 bases, J lost 0 bases, and 17 bases lay in between. The CDR3 extends over 18 amino acids.

The chain couples TRBV14 to TRBJ2-1, with 11 bases that match TRBD2. Losses at the gene ends were 4 bases for V and 4 bases for J; bases not matched to a gene: 9. CDR1 is SGHDN, CDR2 FVKESK, per germline. The CDR3 spans 17 residues. The CDR3 protein is CASSRLSGLAEYNEQFF. The CDR3 DNA reads TGTGCCAGCAGCCGTCTCTCGGGACTAGCGGAATACAATGAGCAGTTCTTC. Full variable domain (remainder filled in from reference TRBV14 and TRBJ2-1): EAGVTQFPSHSVIEKGQTVTLRCDPISGHDNLYWYRRVMGKEIKFLLHFVKESKQDESGMPNNRFLAERTGGTYSTLKVQPAELEDSGVYFCASSRLSGLAEYNEQFFGPGTRLTVL.

This chain links TRBV7-9 with TRBJ2-5, with TRBD2 matching over 8 bases. CDR1 is SEHNR and CDR2 is FQNEAQ in the germline V gene (reference sequence). V shed 4 bases and J 5 bases; nucleotides not matched to a gene: 18. This CDR3 is built from 18 residues. The chain's CDR3 is CASSSQGAGAPGRETQYF. Written as DNA, the CDR3 is TGTGCCAGCAGCTCCCAGGGAGCGGGGGCCCCCGGGAGGGAGACCCAGTACTTC.

The chain couples TRBV11-2 to TRBJ1-5; no clear D gene. Germline loops: CDR1 SGHAT, CDR2 FQNNGV. The CDR3 extends over 12 amino acids. Trimming took off 5 bases at V and 5 bases at J, with 7 bases between the two ends. The CDR3 loop is CASSRGDQPQHF. The CDR3 nucleotides read TGTGCCAGCAGCCGGGGAGATCAGCCCCAGCATTTT.